The 22 T cell receptor beta chains presented below share a single source sample, sequenced in a study of blood T cells in healthy people across ages. It was with a sample-barcoded 5' primer and a J-beta primer mix that a second PCR of about 6 to 12 cycles was run. TCRdb re-analysed the 5' RACE reads in MiXCR, keeping a single row per CDR3 protein. The repertoire holds 1,500,000 or so distinct CDR3 sequences, approximately 42% seen once, with under 5% in the top ten. The sequenced sample was blood. Receptors were obtained from a woman between 18 and 29 years old in good health.

Ten or more counts support this clonotype. The chain couples TRBV7-9 to TRBJ1-2, with D perhaps matching TRBD1 (5 bases). The CDR3 has 14 residues. Germline CDR1 is SEHNR and CDR2 is FQNEAQ (reference sequence). V was clipped by 5 bases and J by 2 bases, with 12 bases between them. The CDR3 DNA follows: TGTGCCAGCAGCCCCCGGGGCGCCAACTATGGCTACACCTTC. It is translated as CASSPRGANYGYTF.

The chain recombines TRBV7-9 with TRBJ2-4; tentative D call: TRBD1 (5 bases). The assigned J gene may be wrong: the sequence end matches TRBJ2-7 better. The CDR3 sequence is 14 residues long. The V gene's germline CDR1 is SEHNR and CDR2 FQNEAQ (reference sequence). CDR3 bases: TGTGCCAGCAGTCTCACAGGTGGTGGTAACGAGCAGTACTTC. This translates into CASSLTGGGNEQYF.

The CDR3 is CASSLRDKGLHEQFF. As DNA, the CDR3 is TGTGCCAGCAGCCTCCGGGACAAGGGGCTCCATGAGCAGTTCTTC. J is TRBJ2-1 and V is TRBV7-9; D might be TRBD1 (6 bases). Germline lookup yields CDR1 SEHNR and CDR2 FQNEAQ (reference sequence). V lost 5 bases, J lost 8 bases, and 19 bases lay in between. The CDR3 covers 15 residues.

This clonotype was counted ten times or more. This chain uses TRBV7-9 with TRBJ2-1, with 8 bases lining up with TRBD2. Trimming cost V 4 bases and J 0 bases; bases outside gene matches: 5. This CDR3 has 16 amino acids. Germline CDR1 and CDR2: SEHNR and FQNEAQ (reference sequence). Written as DNA, the CDR3 is TGTGCCAGCAGCTCTTTAGCGGGGAGCTCCTACAATGAGCAGTTCTTC. This gives the protein CASSSLAGSSYNEQFF. Filled out from reference TRBV7-9 and TRBJ2-1, the complete variable domain reads DTGVSQNPRHKITKRGQNVTFRCDPISEHNRLYWYRQTLGQGPEFLTYFQNEAQLEKSRLLSDRFSAERPKGSFSTLEIQRTEQGDSAMYLCASSSLAGSSYNEQFFGPGTRLTVL.

This clonotype was observed a few times. The CDR3 is CASGVRKGAQSSYNEQFF. The CDR3 DNA follows: TGTGCCAGCGGAGTAAGGAAAGGGGCCCAAAGCTCCTACAATGAGCAGTTCTTC. The gene calls are TRBV9 and TRBJ2-1; tentatively, D is TRBD1 (5 bases). V was pared by 7 bases and J by 0 bases, with 23 bases between. Germline V gives CDR1 SGDLS, CDR2 YYNGEE. The CDR3 is made up of 18 amino acids.

The chain combines TRBV3-1 with TRBJ2-1; D uncertain. The V and J ends lost 1 base and 14 bases respectively, with 12 bases between them. Germline V CDR1 and CDR2: LGHDT, YNNKEL (reference sequence). The CDR3 spans 12 residues. The CDR3 DNA follows: TGTGCCAGCAGCCAAGCTGGTAGTAGCAAGTTCTTC. Its translation is CASSQAGSSKFF.

Details on this clonotype: A junction end diverges from the germline sequence, so it may reflect a read error. The chain has TRBV7-7 and TRBJ2-3; D remains unclear. Per germline, CDR1 SSHAT and CDR2 FNYEAQ (reference sequence). CDR3 size: 15 residues. CDR3 loop: CASSKRPAGTDTQYF. For the CDR3, the DNA is TGTGCTAGCAGCAAGAGGCCCGCTGGCACAGATACGCAGTATTTT.

Concerning this clonotype: A much larger clone lies one base from this, so it may be a read error. The chain combines TRBV6-2 or TRBV6-3 with TRBJ2-4; D gene ambiguous. The tail of the sequence fits TRBJ2-7 better, so the J call may be wrong. Germline CDR1 is MNHEY and CDR2 is SVGEGT. The CDR3 runs to 13 residues. CDR3 bases: TGTGCCAGCAGTGATGGCGGAAACTACGAGCAGTACTTC. Its protein product is CASSDGGNYEQYF.

This clonotype appeared a few times. The V call is TRBV6-6, the J call TRBJ1-2; D call uncertain. From germline, CDR1 is MNHNY and CDR2 SVGAGI (reference sequence). V lost 5 bases to trimming and J lost 4 bases, with 17 bases between them. This CDR3 comprises 15 residues. CDR3: CASSTGEGRAYGYTF. CDR3 nucleotides: TGTGCCAGCAGTACGGGAGAGGGTAGGGCCTATGGCTACACCTTC.

This clonotype was seen a handful of times. The chain joins TRBV19 to TRBJ2-6, with D possibly TRBD1 on 5 matching bases. The germline gives CDR1 LNHDA, CDR2 SQIVND (reference sequence). There are 16 residues in the CDR3. Between the trimmed V and J ends, which lost 5 bases and 0 bases, there was a span of 11 bases. The CDR3 loop reads CASSRAGISGANVLTF. CDR3 bases: TGTGCCAGTAGTCGAGCAGGGATCTCTGGGGCCAACGTCCTGACTTTC.

This clonotype turned up a few times. V and J are TRBV6-5 and TRBJ2-7; D possibly corresponds to TRBD2 (6 bases). V was pared by 7 bases and J by 0 bases, with 13 bases between. The length of the CDR3 is 14 residues. Germline V gene lookup returns CDR1 MNHEY and CDR2 SVGAGI. The chain's CDR3 is CASKQEDYSYEQYF. In DNA form, the CDR3 reads TGTGCCAGCAAGCAGGAGGACTACTCCTACGAGCAGTACTTC.

The chain uses TRBV5-5 and TRBJ2-2; 7 bases fit TRBD1. V lost 7 bases to trimming and J lost 1 base; unmatched junction nucleotides: 4. The CDR3 runs to 14 residues. Germline V CDR1 and CDR2: SGHKS, YYEKEE (reference sequence). The CDR3 DNA follows: TGTGCCAGCGCCCGGGACAGGAACACCGGGGAGCTGTTTTTT. Encoded protein: CASARDRNTGELFF. The full variable domain, with the rest looked up from reference TRBV5-5 and TRBJ2-2, is DAGVTQSPTHLIKTRGQQVTLRCSPISGHKSVSWYQQVLGQGPQFIFQYYEKEERGRGNFPDRFSARQFPNYSSELNVNALLLGDSALYLCASARDRNTGELFFGEGSRLTVL.

This chain links TRBV2 with TRBJ2-2, with D perhaps being TRBD1 or TRBD2 (5 bases each). The CDR3 contains 14 residues. V gave up 5 bases and J gave up 2 bases, with 9 bases separating them. Germline V gene lookup returns CDR1 SNHLY and CDR2 FYNNEI. The CDR3 DNA follows: TGTGCCAGCAGTTTCCGGGACAACACCGGGGAGCTGTTTTTT. It codes for CASSFRDNTGELFF.

As concerns this clonotype: This could be a read error, since a much larger clone is one nucleotide away. V gene TRBV11-2 combines with J gene TRBJ2-5, with D possibly TRBD1 on 5 matching bases. The end of the DNA fits TRBJ2-7 better, so the J call may be wrong. Germline V lookup: CDR1 SGHAT, CDR2 FQNNGV. CDR3 length: 14 residues. The CDR3 nucleotides are TGTGCCAGCGGCTTAGGGGCCAGAGTCTACGAGCAGTACTTC. Translation gives CASGLGARVYEQYF.

This chain uses TRBV20-1 with TRBJ1-2; TRBD1 matches at 10 bases. CDR3 size: 15 residues. V shed 5 bases and J 8 bases; nucleotides not matched to a gene: 14. The germline CDR1 and CDR2 sequences are DFQATT and SNEGSKA (reference sequence). The CDR3 bases are TGCAGTGCTCAACCCCCGTGGACAGGGGGGAAGGGCTACACCTTC. It specifies CSAQPPWTGGKGYTF.

The rearrangement joins TRBV29-1 to TRBJ2-1, with 7 bases fitting TRBD2. This CDR3 is 13 amino acids long. Looked up from germline, CDR1 is SQVTM and CDR2 is ANQGSEA. J gave up 10 bases and V 0 bases, and 6 bases lay outside the gene matches. The CDR3 sequence: CSVEDRAGYEQFF. CDR3 in DNA: TGCAGCGTTGAAGATAGAGCGGGGTACGAGCAGTTCTTC.

V is TRBV12-3 or TRBV12-4 and J is TRBJ2-1; TRBD2 is a possible D gene (6 bases). The CDR3 runs to 12 residues. V was pared by 6 bases and J by 10 bases, with 13 bases between. CDR3 in DNA: TGTGCCAGCAGGGGGGGATTCTACGAGCAGTTCTTC. Its translation is CASRGGFYEQFF.

This clonotype was picked up a small number of times. The chain is built from TRBV20-1 and TRBJ2-5; TRBD2 is a possible D gene (5 bases). This CDR3 contains 15 residues. V lost 1 base and J 5 bases, leaving 17 bases between the germline ends. Germline V CDR1 and CDR2: DFQATT, SNEGSKA (reference sequence). The CDR3 region is CSARVPGTKRETQYF. CDR3 bases: TGCAGTGCTAGAGTGCCGGGAACTAAGCGGGAGACCCAGTACTTC.

In its sample, this clonotype was seen a few times. This chain joins TRBV7-9 and TRBJ1-1, with D perhaps TRBD1 (5 bases). CDR1 is SEHNR and CDR2 is FQNEAQ in the germline V gene (reference sequence). There are 14 residues in the CDR3. The V gene lost 11 bases and the J gene lost 1 base, with 17 bases spanning the gap. CDR3 amino acids: CADRGPQSNTEAFF. CDR3 sequence (DNA): TGTGCCGACCGGGGCCCGCAATCGAACACTGAAGCTTTCTTT.

V and J are TRBV19 and TRBJ1-2; D gene uncertain. The CDR3 runs to 12 residues. V was clipped by 1 base and J by 6 bases, with 6 bases between them. Germline V CDR1 and CDR2: LNHDA, SQIVND (reference sequence). For the CDR3, the DNA is TGTGCCAGTAGTATAGGTCTTGATGGCTACACCTTC. Translating gives CASSIGLDGYTF.

J is TRBJ1-2 and V is TRBV20-1; 8 bases map to TRBD1. This CDR3 spans 13 amino acids. The germline gives CDR1 DFQATT, CDR2 SNEGSKA (reference sequence). The J segment lost 7 bases and the V segment lost 2 bases, leaving 6 bases of the junction unmatched. CDR3 loop: CSARKDRAGGYTF. As DNA, the CDR3 is TGCAGTGCTAGAAAGGACAGGGCCGGTGGCTACACCTTC.

Remarks on this clonotype: The junction does not match germline at one end; this may be a read error. This rearrangement joins TRBV20-1 to TRBJ2-2; D not certain. Per the germline V gene, CDR1 is DFQATT and CDR2 is SNEGSKA (reference sequence). This CDR3 is 15 amino acids long. The CDR3 DNA sequence: TGCAGTGCTCGAGATCGCCGGGTCCAAACCGGGGAGCTGTTTTTT. It translates to CSARDRRVQTGELFF.